These 21 T cell receptor beta chains came from one sample sequenced in a study of identical twins. TCRdb reprocessed the 5' RACE reads via MiXCR and lists one record per CDR3 protein. This sample carries around 470,000 distinct CDR3 sequences, approximately 15% of them seen once, and the ten largest clones take 0.4% to 0.55%. These data were also reused for a study on yellow fever vaccine responses in identical twins.

The sequenced sample consisted of CD4+ T cells sorted from blood. The receptors derive from a woman younger than 35 in good health.

This clonotype was detected many times. The chain employs TRBV12-3 or TRBV12-4 and TRBJ1-4; D unresolved. The CDR3 contains 11 residues. V was cut by 1 base and J by 8 bases, with 2 bases left in between. CDR3 residues: CASSLEEKLFF. CDR3 DNA sequence: TGTGCCAGCAGTTTAGAAGAAAAACTGTTTTTT.

CDR3 amino acids: CASRSPGQGYTF. DNA of the CDR3: TGTGCCAGCAGAAGTCCGGGACAAGGCTACACCTTC. V usage is TRBV9 and J usage is TRBJ1-2, with TRBD1 as a possible D gene (6 bases). The CDR3 covers 12 residues. In germline, CDR1 is SGDLS, CDR2 YYNGEE. V lost 5 bases, J lost 8 bases, and 13 bases lay in between.

This clonotype appeared a few times. The V and J genes are TRBV5-1 and TRBJ2-3, with 11 nucleotides matching TRBD2. Germline values: CDR1 SGHRS, CDR2 YFSETQ. V dropped 3 bases and J dropped 4; count of bases not matched to a gene: 4. CDR3 length: 15 amino acids. Here the CDR3 reads CASSSSGGPPDTQYF. The CDR3 DNA follows: TGCGCCAGCAGCTCTAGCGGGGGGCCCCCAGATACGCAGTATTTT. The full variable domain, in which reference TRBV5-1 and TRBJ2-3 provide the parts outside the CDR3, is KAGVTQTPRYLIKTRGQQVTLSCSPISGHRSVSWYQQTPGQGLQFLFEYFSETQRNKGNFPGRFSGRQFSNSRSEMNVSTLELGDSALYLCASSSSGGPPDTQYFGPGTRLTVL.

The J gene is TRBJ1-3, the V gene TRBV28; D is perhaps TRBD1 (5 bases). The CDR3 is 13 amino acids. Trimming took off 6 bases at V and 3 bases at J, with 9 bases between the two ends. CDR1 is MDHEN and CDR2 is SYDVKM in the germline V gene. Written as DNA, the CDR3 is TGTGCCAGCAGCTTTGGGGGTGGAAACACCATATATTTT. Translated: CASSFGGGNTIYF.

With regard to this clonotype: One end of the junction is discordant with germline, which a read error may explain. V usage is TRBV7-7 and J usage is TRBJ2-1; 10 bases are a match to TRBD2. This CDR3 contains 20 residues. Germline CDR1 SSHAT, CDR2 FNYEAQ (reference sequence). CDR3 sequence reads: CASSLGPSGSLRSSYNEQFF. The CDR3 DNA is TGTGCTAGCAGCTTAGGTCCTAGCGGGAGTCTCCGAAGCTCCTACAATGAGCAGTTCTTC. The entire variable domain, with the rest obtained from reference TRBV7-7 and TRBJ2-1, is as follows: GAGVSQSPRYKVTKRGQDVTLRCDPISSHATLYWYQQALGQGPEFLTYFNYEAQPDKSGLPSDRFSAERPEGSISTLTIQRTEQRDSAMYRCASSLGPSGSLRSSYNEQFFGPGTRLTVL.

This clonotype was detected only a few times. The genes are TRBV18 and TRBJ2-3; possibly TRBD1 or TRBD2 for D (5 bases each). Per the germline V gene, CDR1 is KGHSH and CDR2 is LQKENI. The CDR3 is 15 amino acids. Trimming took 4 bases from V and 2 from J, leaving 13 bases between them. The CDR3: CASSLTGPPTDTQYF. In DNA, the CDR3 is TGTGCCAGCTCACTGACGGGGCCCCCCACAGATACGCAGTATTTT.

V gene TRBV10-3 combines with J gene TRBJ2-7; no clear D. This CDR3 spans 13 amino acids. Germline V CDR1 and CDR2: ENHRY, SYGVKD. Trimming removed 0 bases at V and 3 bases at J, with 6 bases between. The CDR3 here is CAISESVHYEQYF. The CDR3 DNA sequence: TGTGCCATCAGTGAGTCTGTCCACTACGAGCAGTACTTC.

This sequence joins TRBV20-1 and TRBJ2-2; 9 positions match TRBD2. The germline CDR1 and CDR2 sequences are DFQATT and SNEGSKA (reference sequence). The trim removed 5 bases at V and 6 bases at J, leaving 13 bases unmatched. The CDR3 runs 16 residues. In DNA, the CDR3 is TGCAGTGCTCCCTCCAGCGGGGGGCCGTTCCCCGGGGAGCTGTTTTTT. Protein product: CSAPSSGGPFPGELFF.

This clonotype was seen a few times. The gene calls are TRBV19 and TRBJ1-2; possible D gene TRBD1, 5 bases. V was cut by 3 bases and J by 4 bases, with 9 bases left in between. Germline assignment: CDR1 LNHDA and CDR2 SQIVND (reference sequence). This CDR3 is built from 13 residues. For the CDR3, the DNA is TGTGCCAGTAGTATCGACAGTCTCTATGGCTACACCTTC. As protein: CASSIDSLYGYTF.

The table lists this clonotype with many counts. This chain joins TRBV29-1 and TRBJ2-1, with unresolved D. The CDR3 spans 12 residues. The germline gives CDR1 SQVTM, CDR2 ANQGSEA. Trimming left V 2 bases short and J 7 bases short, with 9 bases between. CDR3 loop: CSVEISSNEQFF. As DNA, the CDR3 is TGCAGCGTTGAAATTAGCTCGAATGAGCAGTTCTTC.

V and J are TRBV13 and TRBJ2-2; D is ambiguous. V lost 2 bases, J lost 1 base, and 11 bases lay in between. The CDR3 sequence is 16 residues long. CDR1 is PRHDT and CDR2 is FYEKMQ in the germline V gene (reference sequence). The CDR3 protein is CASSLLLAQNTGELFF. The CDR3 region has the DNA TGTGCCAGCAGCTTACTTTTGGCCCAGAACACCGGGGAGCTGTTTTTT.

The CDR3 coding sequence is TGTGCCTGGAGTAATGGACGTAATTCACCCCTCCACTTT. Translating it yields CAWSNGRNSPLHF. The chain couples TRBV30 to TRBJ1-6; no definite D call. V lost 2 bases, J lost 6 bases, and 8 bases lay in between. Germline V gives CDR1 GTSNPN, CDR2 SVGIG (reference sequence). This CDR3 contains 13 residues.

This clonotype has more than one count but fewer than ten. The V gene is TRBV20-1, the J gene TRBJ2-5; 7 positions match TRBD2. V was pared by 1 base and J by 13 bases, with 15 bases of the junction left unmatched. This CDR3 comprises 14 residues. The germline V gene encodes CDR1 DFQATT and CDR2 SNEGSKA (reference sequence). This chain's CDR3 is CSARVNKAGNRLYF. CDR3 in DNA: TGCAGTGCTAGAGTAAATAAAGCGGGAAACAGATTGTACTTC.

This rearrangement joins TRBV5-1 to TRBJ2-2; 8 bases match TRBD2. The germline gives CDR1 SGHRS, CDR2 YFSETQ. This CDR3 region has 15 residues. Trimming took 4 bases from V and 5 from J; bases not matched to a gene: 7. The CDR3 here is CASSPEGGGTGELFF. The DNA for the CDR3 is TGCGCCAGCAGCCCCGAGGGCGGGGGGACCGGGGAGCTGTTTTTT. The variable domain in full, with the rest retrieved from reference TRBV5-1 and TRBJ2-2, is KAGVTQTPRYLIKTRGQQVTLSCSPISGHRSVSWYQQTPGQGLQFLFEYFSETQRNKGNFPGRFSGRQFSNSRSEMNVSTLELGDSALYLCASSPEGGGTGELFFGEGSRLTVL.

The chain has TRBV7-8 and TRBJ2-7, with 13 nucleotides matching TRBD2. Germline loops: CDR1 SGHVS, CDR2 FQNEAQ. The junction had 12 bases not matched to a gene; V was cut back by 2 bases and J by 5 bases. This CDR3 is built from 18 residues. This CDR3 reads CASSLILGLAGPRDEQYF. DNA for the CDR3: TGTGCCAGCAGCTTAATCTTGGGACTAGCGGGGCCACGGGACGAGCAGTACTTC.

This clonotype showed up just a few times. V and J are TRBV20-1 and TRBJ1-5, with D uncertain. This CDR3 is 13 amino acids long. Trimming left V 0 bases short and J 6 bases short, with 9 bases between. CDR1 and CDR2 (germline): DFQATT, SNEGSKA (reference sequence). The DNA of the CDR3 is TGCAGTGCTAGAGATCGTTCGGGTCAGCCCCAGCATTTT. Encoded protein: CSARDRSGQPQHF.

This clonotype was seen only a few times. V is TRBV4-2 and J is TRBJ2-5; 13 bases match TRBD2. J gave up 5 bases and V 1 base, and 7 bases lay outside the gene matches. The CDR3 runs 17 residues. Germline lookup yields CDR1 LGHNA and CDR2 YNFKEQ. CDR3 in amino acids: CASSQGSGTSGAETQYF. The CDR3 bases are TGTGCCAGCAGCCAAGGAAGTGGGACTAGCGGGGCCGAGACCCAGTACTTC.

This chain uses TRBV14 with TRBJ2-1; 12 bases match TRBD2. J gave up 1 base and V 4 bases, and 8 bases lay outside the gene matches. In germline, CDR1 is SGHDN, CDR2 FVKESK. This CDR3 has 18 amino acids. The CDR3 coding sequence is TGTGCCAGCAGCCGCGGGACTAGCGGGCGATTTTCCTACAATGAGCAGTTCTTC. Translating gives CASSRGTSGRFSYNEQFF.

This clonotype showed up just a few times. The chain uses TRBV27 and TRBJ2-5; D is unclear. CDR3 length: 17 residues. Trimming stripped 6 bases from V and 2 bases from J, with 22 bases between. Germline V lookup: CDR1 MNHEY, CDR2 SMNVEV (reference sequence). CDR3 DNA sequence: TGTGCCAGCAGCCCTTCTCGGGCATTCGGGTTTCAAGAGACCCAGTACTTC. Encoded protein: CASSPSRAFGFQETQYF.

This clonotype has only a few counts. The chain recombines TRBV2 with TRBJ2-1, with D possibly being TRBD1 or TRBD2 (5 bases each). The CDR3 covers 15 residues. Per the germline V gene, CDR1 is SNHLY and CDR2 is FYNNEI. V was pared by 1 base and J by 6 bases, with 13 bases between. The chain's CDR3 is CASSEGSGTLNEQFF. The CDR3 bases are TGTGCCAGCAGTGAAGGGTCCGGGACCCTCAATGAGCAGTTCTTC.

V and J are TRBV3-1 and TRBJ2-2; tentatively, D is TRBD1 or TRBD2 (5 bases each). The CDR3 length is 17 residues. Germline lookup yields CDR1 LGHDT and CDR2 YNNKEL (reference sequence). The V end was cut by 4 bases, the J end by 5 bases, with 20 bases between. The CDR3 nucleotides are TGTGCCAGCAGCCCTAGGGCCGGGACCACGGGGACCGGGGAGCTGTTTTTT. Its translation is CASSPRAGTTGTGELFF.